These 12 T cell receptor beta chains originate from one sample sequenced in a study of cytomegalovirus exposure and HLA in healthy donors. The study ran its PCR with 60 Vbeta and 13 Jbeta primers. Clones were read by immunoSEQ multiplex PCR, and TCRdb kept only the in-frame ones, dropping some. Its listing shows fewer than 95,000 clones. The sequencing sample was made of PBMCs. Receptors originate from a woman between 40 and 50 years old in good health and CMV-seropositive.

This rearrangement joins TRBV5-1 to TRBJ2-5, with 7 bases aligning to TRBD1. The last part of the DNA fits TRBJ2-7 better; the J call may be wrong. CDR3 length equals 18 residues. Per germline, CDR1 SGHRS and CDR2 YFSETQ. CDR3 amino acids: CASSWDSTLLKDSYEQYF. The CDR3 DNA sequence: TGCGCCAGCAGCTGGGACAGCACACTTCTCAAAGACTCCTACGAGCAGTACTTC.

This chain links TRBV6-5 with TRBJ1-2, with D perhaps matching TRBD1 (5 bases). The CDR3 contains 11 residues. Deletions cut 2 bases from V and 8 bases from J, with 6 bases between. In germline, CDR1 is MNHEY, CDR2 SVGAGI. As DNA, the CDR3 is TGTGCCAGCAGTTACGGGGCCGGCTACACCTTC. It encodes CASSYGAGYTF.

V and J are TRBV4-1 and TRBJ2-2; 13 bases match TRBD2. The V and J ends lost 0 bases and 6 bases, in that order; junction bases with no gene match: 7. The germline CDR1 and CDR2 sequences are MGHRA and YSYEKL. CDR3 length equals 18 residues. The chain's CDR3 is CASSQDIPGLAGAGELFF. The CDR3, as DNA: TGCGCCAGCAGCCAAGATATCCCCGGACTAGCGGGAGCCGGGGAGCTGTTTTTT.

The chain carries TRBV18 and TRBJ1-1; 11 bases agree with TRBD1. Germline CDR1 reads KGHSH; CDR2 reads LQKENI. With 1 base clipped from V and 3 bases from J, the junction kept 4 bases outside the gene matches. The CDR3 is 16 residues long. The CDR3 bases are TGTGCCAGCTCACCACGGACAGGGGGCGCGGACACTGAAGCTTTCTTT. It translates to CASSPRTGGADTEAFF. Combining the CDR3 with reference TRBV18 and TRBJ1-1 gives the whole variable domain NAGVMQNPRHLVRRRGQEARLRCSPMKGHSHVYWYRQLPEEGLKFMVYLQKENIIDESGMPKERFSAEFPKEGPSILRIQQVVRGDSAAYFCASSPRTGGADTEAFFGQGTRLTVV.

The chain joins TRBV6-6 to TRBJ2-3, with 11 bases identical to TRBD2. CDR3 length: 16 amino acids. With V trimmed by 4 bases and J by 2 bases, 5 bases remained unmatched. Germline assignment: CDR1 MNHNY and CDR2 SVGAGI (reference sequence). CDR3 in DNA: TGTGCCAGCAGTTTAGGGACTAGCGGATTCACAGATACGCAGTATTTT. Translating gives CASSLGTSGFTDTQYF.

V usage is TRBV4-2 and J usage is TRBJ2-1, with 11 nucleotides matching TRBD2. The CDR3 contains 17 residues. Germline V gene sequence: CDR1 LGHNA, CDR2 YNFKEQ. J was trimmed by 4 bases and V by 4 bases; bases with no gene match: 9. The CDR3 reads CASSPSPGLAGYNEQFF. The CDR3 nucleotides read TGTGCCAGCAGCCCCTCCCCCGGACTAGCGGGTTACAATGAGCAGTTCTTC.

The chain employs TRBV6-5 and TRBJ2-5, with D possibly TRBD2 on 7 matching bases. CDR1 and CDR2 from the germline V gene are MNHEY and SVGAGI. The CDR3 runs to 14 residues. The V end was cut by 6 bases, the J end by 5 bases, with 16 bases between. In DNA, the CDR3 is TGTGCCAGCAGCCCCACGGGGGGCCGGGAGACCCAGTACTTC. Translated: CASSPTGGRETQYF.

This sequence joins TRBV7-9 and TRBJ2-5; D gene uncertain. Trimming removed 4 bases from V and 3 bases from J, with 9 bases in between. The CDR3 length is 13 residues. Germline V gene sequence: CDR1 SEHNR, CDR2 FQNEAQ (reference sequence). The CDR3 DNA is TGTGCCAGCAGCTCAGATCGTAAAGAGACCCAGTACTTC. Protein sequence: CASSSDRKETQYF.

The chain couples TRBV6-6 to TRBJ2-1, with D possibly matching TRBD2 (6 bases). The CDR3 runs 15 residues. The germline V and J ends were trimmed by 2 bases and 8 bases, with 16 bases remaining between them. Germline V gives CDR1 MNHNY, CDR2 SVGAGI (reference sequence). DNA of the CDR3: TGTGCCAGCAGTTACACGCGGGACGGGCCGGATGAGCAGTTCTTC. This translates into CASSYTRDGPDEQFF.

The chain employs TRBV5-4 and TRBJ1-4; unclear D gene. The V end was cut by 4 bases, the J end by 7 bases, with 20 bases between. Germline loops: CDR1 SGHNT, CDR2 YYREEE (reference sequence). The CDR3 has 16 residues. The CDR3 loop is CASSNKAVAGSEKLFF. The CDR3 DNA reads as TGTGCCAGCAGCAACAAGGCGGTGGCGGGGAGTGAAAAACTGTTTTTT.

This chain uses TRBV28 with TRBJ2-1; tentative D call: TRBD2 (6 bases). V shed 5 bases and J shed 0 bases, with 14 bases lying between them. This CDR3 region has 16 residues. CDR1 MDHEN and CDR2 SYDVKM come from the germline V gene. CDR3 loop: CASSRAGGNSYNEQFF. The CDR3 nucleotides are TGTGCCAGCAGTCGCGCCGGGGGAAACTCCTACAATGAGCAGTTCTTC.

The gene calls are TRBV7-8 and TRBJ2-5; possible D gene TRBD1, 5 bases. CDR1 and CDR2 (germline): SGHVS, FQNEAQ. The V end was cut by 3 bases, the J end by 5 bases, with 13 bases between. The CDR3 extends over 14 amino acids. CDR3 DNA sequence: TGTGCCAGCAGCTTGTTGGCAGGGTCGGAGACCCAGTACTTC. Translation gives CASSLLAGSETQYF. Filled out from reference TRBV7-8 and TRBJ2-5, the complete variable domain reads GAGVSQSPRYKVAKRGQDVALRCDPISGHVSLFWYQQALGQGPEFLTYFQNEAQLDKSGLPSDRFFAERPEGSVSTLKIQRTQQEDSAVYLCASSLLAGSETQYFGPGTRLLVL.